Listed here is a single T cell receptor (beta chain). What it recognizes is unknown. Primers used in a second PCR of roughly 7 to 11 cycles were a sample-barcoded 5' primer and a J-beta primer mix. Via MiXCR, TCRdb re-called the 5' RACE reads, giving one row per CDR3 protein. The table shows some 760,000 distinct CDR3 sequences, with 25% occurring only once. This CDR3 has 19 amino acids. Germline CDR1 is MNHEY and CDR2 is SVGEGT. Trimming took 6 bases from V and 5 from J; bases not matched to a gene: 20. This sample stems from a study of blood T cells in healthy people across ages. Findings and limits, study-wide: Donor CMV status, an unknown factor, possibly confounded changes in expanded clonotypes.

This same sample was also part of a study on T cells of mothers and their children. This second study says: The analysis detected no persistent microchimeric T cell clones.

This TCR was sampled from a boy aged 5-17 years in good health. V gene TRBV6-2 or TRBV6-3 combines with J gene TRBJ2-1; TRBD2 matches at 9 bases. Sequencing used blood. DNA for the CDR3: TGTGCCAGCAGCCCCGTGAGAGCGGGGGGCGTTCTTCCTGACAATGAGCAGTTCTTC. This encodes CASSPVRAGGVLPDNEQFF.